Following are 20 T cell receptor beta chains from one sample sequenced in a study of T cells after yellow fever vaccination. TCRdb re-derived calls from the 5' RACE reads in MiXCR, one entry per CDR3 protein. Among 200,000 to 300,000 distinct CDR3 sequences listed, approximately 6.3% were seen once. This specimen was CD4+ T cells sorted from PBMCs, taken on the day of the yellow fever booster vaccination. These receptors were taken from a man aged 25 to 40 who received the YFV17D yellow fever vaccine.

This clonotype was recorded a few times. The J gene is TRBJ2-3, the V gene TRBV21-1; the table's D gene call, TRBD1, was not cross checked with the DNA. TRBV21-1 is marked as a pseudogene. This CDR3 comprises 23 residues. The CDR3 coding sequence is TGTGCCAGCAGCAGGTTTCCCTCTCCAGACAAGGGGGCCAGGAGAGTAGGCACAGATACGCAGTATTTT. This sequence encodes CASSRFPSPDKGARRVGTDTQYF.

This clonotype was observed a handful of times. The CDR3 DNA is TGTGCCAGCAGTTACACAAGCGGGGGAAGCTCCTACGAGCAGTACTTC. The encoded protein is CASSYTSGGSSYEQYF. V usage is TRBV6-5 and J usage is TRBJ2-7, with 8 positions matching TRBD2. The germline V gene encodes CDR1 MNHEY and CDR2 SVGAGI. CDR3 length: 16 residues. V was pared by 2 bases and J by 0 bases, with 6 bases of the junction left unmatched.

This clonotype occurred many times. The chain combines TRBV5-6 with TRBJ1-1, with D uncertain. The CDR3 extends over 13 amino acids. The germline V and J ends were trimmed by 4 bases and 0 bases, with 7 bases remaining between them. Looked up from germline, CDR1 is SGHDT and CDR2 is YYEEEE. The CDR3 reads CASSPGMNTEAFF. The DNA of the CDR3 is TGTGCCAGCAGCCCTGGAATGAACACTGAAGCTTTCTTT.

J is TRBJ2-5 and V is TRBV28; TRBD1 agrees at 10 bases. Per germline, CDR1 MDHEN and CDR2 SYDVKM. Trimming took 6 bases from V and 5 from J; bases not matched to a gene: 9. The CDR3 has 15 residues. The CDR3 is CASSQLTGGAETQYF. CDR3 nucleotide sequence: TGTGCCAGCAGCCAATTGACAGGGGGCGCGGAGACCCAGTACTTC.

In this sample, this clonotype turned up many times. The chain joins TRBV6-5 to TRBJ1-5, with unresolved D. From germline, CDR1 is MNHEY and CDR2 SVGAGI. V lost 3 bases to trimming and J lost 4 bases, with 7 bases between them. This CDR3 contains 13 residues. CDR3 residues: CASSYSRNQPQHF. The CDR3 nucleotides are TGTGCCAGCAGTTATTCCAGAAATCAGCCCCAGCATTTT.

The V gene is TRBV5-1, the J gene TRBJ2-1, with D possibly being TRBD1 or TRBD2 (5 bases each). Germline V gives CDR1 SGHRS, CDR2 YFSETQ. The CDR3 has 14 amino acids. Trimming cost V 3 bases and J 2 bases, with 9 bases left between them. The CDR3 is CASSSGPTYNEQFF. The CDR3 nucleotides are TGCGCCAGCAGCTCGGGACCTACCTACAATGAGCAGTTCTTC.

In this sample, this clonotype turned up many times. The chain employs TRBV7-2 and TRBJ2-7; a weak D match, TRBD2 (5 bases). This CDR3 has 14 amino acids. Germline V gives CDR1 SGHTA, CDR2 FQGNSA. V was clipped by 4 bases and J by 7 bases, with 17 bases between them. The CDR3 nucleotides are TGTGCCAGCAGCTCGGGATACGCACCGGCGGAGCAGTACTTC. Its protein product is CASSSGYAPAEQYF.

This clonotype was detected ten times or more. This rearrangement joins TRBV5-6 to TRBJ2-3; D is perhaps TRBD2 (6 bases). The CDR3 loop spans 13 amino acids. V lost 3 bases, J lost 6 bases, and 11 bases lay in between. Germline lookup yields CDR1 SGHDT and CDR2 YYEEEE. CDR3 amino acids: CASSSGLFDTQYF. The CDR3 region has the DNA TGTGCCAGCAGCTCGGGACTTTTTGATACGCAGTATTTT. The full variable domain, rest sourced from reference TRBV5-6 and TRBJ2-3, is DAGVTQSPTHLIKTRGQQVTLRCSPKSGHDTVSWYQQALGQGPQFIFQYYEEEERQRGNFPDRFSGHQFPNYSSELNVNALLLGDSALYLCASSSGLFDTQYFGPGTRLTVL.

In its sample, this clonotype was seen many times. This chain links TRBV9 with TRBJ2-3; D gene uncertain. Looked up from germline, CDR1 is SGDLS and CDR2 is YYNGEE. V was trimmed by 0 bases and J by 1 base, leaving 9 bases between them. This CDR3 region has 15 residues. In nucleotides, the CDR3 is TGTGCCAGCAGCGTAGCAAACGGCGGCACAGATACGCAGTATTTT. It encodes CASSVANGGTDTQYF.

This clonotype was counted many times. The V gene is TRBV18, the J gene TRBJ2-1, with 7 bases aligning to TRBD1. The trim removed 0 bases at V and 3 bases at J, leaving 2 bases unmatched. This CDR3 is 15 amino acids long. Germline lookup yields CDR1 KGHSH and CDR2 LQKENI. DNA for the CDR3: TGTGCCAGCTCACCACCCGGGACAGTCTACAATGAGCAGTTCTTC. It is translated as CASSPPGTVYNEQFF.

This clonotype was observed many times. This sequence joins TRBV12-3 or TRBV12-4 and TRBJ2-1, with D maybe TRBD2 (5 bases). This CDR3 is 12 amino acids long. V lost 5 bases, J lost 13 bases, and 15 bases lay in between. CDR3 residues: CASSATLVIQFF. The CDR3 nucleotides are TGTGCCAGCAGTGCAACACTAGTTATCCAGTTCTTC.

This clonotype was seen more than once but under ten times. The chain couples TRBV25-1 to TRBJ2-7; possibly TRBD1 or TRBD2 for D (5 bases each). Trimming took off 7 bases at V and 3 bases at J, with 10 bases between the two ends. The germline gives CDR1 MGHDK, CDR2 SYGVNS. The CDR3 is 12 residues long. The CDR3 region has the DNA TGTGCCAGCACGGGACCCGACTACGAGCAGTACTTC. Its protein product is CASTGPDYEQYF.

This clonotype was seen a handful of times. The V call is TRBV5-5, the J call TRBJ1-2; D uncertain. The CDR3 length is 13 residues. Germline V lookup: CDR1 SGHKS, CDR2 YYEKEE (reference sequence). The V and J ends lost 5 bases and 8 bases respectively, with 16 bases between them. DNA for the CDR3: TGTGCCAGCAGGCCTGACCCCGGAGGAGGCTACACCTTC. Translation gives CASRPDPGGGYTF.

This clonotype was detected many times. The chain links TRBV10-3 to TRBJ2-1; tentative D call: TRBD1 (5 bases). CDR1 and CDR2 from the germline V gene are ENHRY and SYGVKD. The CDR3 sequence is 13 residues long. V was clipped by 6 bases and J by 10 bases, with 16 bases between them. The CDR3 sequence is CAIRDEGANEQFF. In DNA, the CDR3 is TGTGCCATCAGGGACGAAGGGGCTAACGAGCAGTTCTTC.

This clonotype was seen a few times. The chain joins TRBV10-3 to TRBJ1-5, with D possibly matching TRBD1 (5 bases). CDR3 length: 13 residues. CDR1 and CDR2 (germline): ENHRY, SYGVKD. V was shortened by 5 bases and J by 4 bases, with 9 bases between the two germline ends. The CDR3 bases are TGTGCCATCAGTCTCCAGGGAAATCAGCCCCAGCATTTT. This sequence encodes CAISLQGNQPQHF.

This clonotype was picked up a small number of times. J is TRBJ2-3 and V is TRBV7-8; D call uncertain. The CDR3 totals 15 residues. V shed 1 base and J shed 0 bases, with 8 bases lying between them. The V gene's germline CDR1 is SGHVS and CDR2 FQNEAQ. The CDR3 sequence: CASSLEGFSTDTQYF. DNA of the CDR3: TGTGCCAGCAGCTTAGAGGGCTTTAGCACAGATACGCAGTATTTT.

This clonotype came up many times. The V gene is TRBV28, the J gene TRBJ2-3; 8 bases match TRBD2. Germline V gene data show CDR1 as MDHEN and CDR2 as SYDVKM. The J segment lost 8 bases and the V segment lost 5 bases, leaving 9 bases of the junction unmatched. The CDR3 spans 14 residues. Written as DNA, the CDR3 is TGTGCCAGCAGTACATCGGCCAGCGGGGGTACGCAGTATTTT. It codes for CASSTSASGGTQYF.

On this clonotype: Germline is not matched at one junction end, which may reflect a read error. The chain employs TRBV20-1 and TRBJ2-1, with 11 positions matching TRBD2. CDR1 and CDR2 from the germline V gene are DFQATT and SNEGSKA (reference sequence). The CDR3 is 16 amino acids. The DNA of the CDR3 is TGCTGTGCTAGGGCCCGGACTAGCGGGCGCTACAATGAGCAGTTCTTC. Its protein is CCARARTSGRYNEQFF.

This clonotype has a count of ten or more. This sequence joins TRBV27 and TRBJ2-1; 12 bases are a match to TRBD2. The CDR3 loop spans 15 amino acids. Trimming cost V 1 base and J 7 bases; bases outside gene matches: 2. CDR1 is MNHEY, CDR2 SMNVEV, per germline (reference sequence). The CDR3 here is CASSLFTSGRNEQFF. The CDR3, as DNA: TGTGCCAGCAGTTTATTCACTAGCGGGAGGAATGAGCAGTTCTTC.

In its sample, this clonotype was seen a few times. The chain is built from TRBV11-2 and TRBJ2-2; TRBD2 matches 11 bases. Unmatched junction bases numbered 5, after V lost 0 bases and J lost 5 bases. Germline loops: CDR1 SGHAT, CDR2 FQNNGV. The length of the CDR3 is 17 residues. CDR3 loop: CASSLELAGGRTGELFF. DNA for the CDR3: TGTGCCAGCAGCTTAGAGTTAGCGGGAGGGAGGACCGGGGAGCTGTTTTTT.